This TCR beta chain comes out of a study of T cell responses to AZD1222 COVID-19 vaccine. CDR3 length: 13 residues. The V end was cut by 2 bases, the J end by 4 bases, with 9 bases between. The germline CDR1 and CDR2 sequences are SGHDT and YYEEEE. Clones were read by immunoSEQ multiplex PCR, and TCRdb kept only the in-frame ones, dropping some. The data show 95,000 to 110,000 clones, with roughly nine tenths seen just once and approximately 4.8% held by the top ten. Study-level points and caveats: Only five to seven AZD1222 recipients were seropositive at baseline.

Of note for this clone: Antigen specificity is unknown.

This TCR came from an adult who received the AZD1222 COVID-19 vaccine. The chain carries TRBV5-6 and TRBJ1-1; D is undetermined. The input for sequencing was peripheral blood, taken 28 days after the second AZD1222 dose. CDR3 in DNA: TGTGCCAGCAGCTTTAGGTGGGCCACTGAAGCTTTCTTT. Its protein product is CASSFRWATEAFF.